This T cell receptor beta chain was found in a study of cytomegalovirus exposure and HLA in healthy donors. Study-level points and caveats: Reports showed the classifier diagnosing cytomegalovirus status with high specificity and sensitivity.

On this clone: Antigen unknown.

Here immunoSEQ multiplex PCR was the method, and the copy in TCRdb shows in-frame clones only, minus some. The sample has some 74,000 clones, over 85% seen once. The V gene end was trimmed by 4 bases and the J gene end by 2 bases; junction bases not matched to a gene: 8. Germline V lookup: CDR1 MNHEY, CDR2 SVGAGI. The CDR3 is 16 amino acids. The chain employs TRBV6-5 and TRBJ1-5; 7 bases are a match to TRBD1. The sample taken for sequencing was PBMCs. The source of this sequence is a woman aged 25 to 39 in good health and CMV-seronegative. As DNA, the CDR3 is TGTGCCAGCAGTTTACAGGGGCGGCGGGGCAATCAGCCCCAGCATTTT. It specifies CASSLQGRRGNQPQHF.